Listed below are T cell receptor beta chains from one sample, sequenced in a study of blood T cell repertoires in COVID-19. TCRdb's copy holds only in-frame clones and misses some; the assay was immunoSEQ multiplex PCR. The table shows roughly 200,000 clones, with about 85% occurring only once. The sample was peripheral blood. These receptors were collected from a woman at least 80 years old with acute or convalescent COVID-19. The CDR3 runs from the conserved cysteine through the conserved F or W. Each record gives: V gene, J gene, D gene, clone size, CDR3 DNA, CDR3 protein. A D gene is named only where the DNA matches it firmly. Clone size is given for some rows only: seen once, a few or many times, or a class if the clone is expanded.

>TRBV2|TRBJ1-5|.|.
TGTGCCAGCAACCTGGTCGGGGAGTATCAGCCCCAGCATTTT
CASNLVGEYQPQHF
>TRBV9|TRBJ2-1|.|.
TGTGCCAGCAGCGTAGGGTGGGGACTCAACAATGAGCAGTTCTTC
CASSVGWGLNNEQFF
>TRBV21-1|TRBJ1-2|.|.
TGTGCCAGCAGCAAACACACAGGTCCTCCTACCGTCTATGGCTACACCTTC
CASSKHTGPPTVYGYTF
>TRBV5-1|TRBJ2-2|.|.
TGCGCCAGCAGCTGGCTAGGTGGGGCGATCACCGGGGAGCTGTTTTTT
CASSWLGGAITGELFF
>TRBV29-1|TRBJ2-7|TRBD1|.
TGCAGCACCCGGGACAGGGGCGCCTACGAGCAGTACTTC
CSTRDRGAYEQYF
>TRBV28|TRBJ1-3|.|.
TGTGCCAGCAGCTGGGGCGGACCTTTCTCTGGAAACACCATATATTTT
CASSWGGPFSGNTIYF
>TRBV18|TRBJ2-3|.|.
TGTGCCAGCTCCCGTAACCGACTAGATACGCAGTATTTT
CASSRNRLDTQYF
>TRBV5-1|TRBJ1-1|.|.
TGCGCCAGCAGCACCGGACAGATGTTGAACACTGAAGCTTTCTTT
CASSTGQMLNTEAFF
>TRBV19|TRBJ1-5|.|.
TGTGCCAGTCGACGAAGGGAGGGCAATCAGCCCCAGCATTTT
CASRRREGNQPQHF
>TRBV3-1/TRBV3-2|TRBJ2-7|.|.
TGTGCCAGCAGCCAAGCTTCCGAGCAGTACTTC
CASSQASEQYF
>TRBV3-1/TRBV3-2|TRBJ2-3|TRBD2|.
TGTGCCAGCAGCCAGCGGGAGGGGTGGGATACGCAGTATTTT
CASSQREGWDTQYF
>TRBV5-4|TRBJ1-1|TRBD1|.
TGTGCCAGCAGCTTGGCCGGACAGGGGAACACTGAAGCTTTCTTT
CASSLAGQGNTEAFF
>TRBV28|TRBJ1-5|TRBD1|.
TGTGCCAGCGGGACAGGGAATCAGCCCCAGCATTTT
CASGTGNQPQHF
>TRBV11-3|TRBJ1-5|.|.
TGTGCCAGCAGTAGACAGGCTTGGTGGCAGCCCCAGCATTTT
CASSRQAWWQPQHF
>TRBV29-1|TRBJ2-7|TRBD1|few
TGCAGCGTTGAAGTAGGACAGGGCTACGAGCAGTACTTC
CSVEVGQGYEQYF
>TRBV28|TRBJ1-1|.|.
TGTGCCAGCCTAGACGCCAACAGGGCCACTGAAGCTTTCTTT
CASLDANRATEAFF
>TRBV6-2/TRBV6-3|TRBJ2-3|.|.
TGTGCCAGCAGTTACGGCGGTGGTCGGGCAGATACGCAGTATTTT
CASSYGGGRADTQYF
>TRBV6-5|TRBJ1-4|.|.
TGTGCCAGCTCGCTGTCCGGGGGGATTGGTGAAAAACTGTTTTTT
CASSLSGGIGEKLFF
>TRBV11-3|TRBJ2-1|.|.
TGTGCCAGCAGCCCAAGACTGGAATCCTACAATGAGCAGTTCTTC
CASSPRLESYNEQFF
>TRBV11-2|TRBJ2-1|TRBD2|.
TGTGCCAGCAGCGACCGGGCTAGCGGGACCTACAATGAGCAGTTCTTC
CASSDRASGTYNEQFF
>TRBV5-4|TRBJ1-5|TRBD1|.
TGTGCCAGCAGCCCCGGGACAGACTTCCAGCCCCAGCATTTT
CASSPGTDFQPQHF
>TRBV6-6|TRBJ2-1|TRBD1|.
TGTGCCAGCAGTTACTCGCCGGGGACAGGGATCAATGAGCAGTTCTTC
CASSYSPGTGINEQFF
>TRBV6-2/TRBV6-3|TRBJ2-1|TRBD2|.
TGTGCCAGCAGTTACCCGGGACTAGCGGGTAACAATGAGCAGTTCTTC
CASSYPGLAGNNEQFF
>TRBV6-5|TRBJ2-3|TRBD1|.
TGTGCCACCACGGACAGGGGGCCCACAGATACGCAGTATTTT
CATTDRGPTDTQYF
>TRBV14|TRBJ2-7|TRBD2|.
TGTGCCAGCAGCCGGGGGACTAGCGGGATAGCCGAGCAGTACTTC
CASSRGTSGIAEQYF
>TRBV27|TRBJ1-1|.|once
TGTGCCAGCAGTTTTTCGGGGGGGGCATGGACTGAAGCTTTCTTT
CASSFSGGAWTEAFF
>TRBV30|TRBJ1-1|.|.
TGTGCCTGGAGTGTACTTTGGACTGAAGCTTTCTTT
CAWSVLWTEAFF
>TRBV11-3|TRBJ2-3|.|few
TGTGCCAGCAGCTTAGTGGGGCCAGATACGCAGTATTTT
CASSLVGPDTQYF
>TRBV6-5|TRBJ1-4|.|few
TGTGCCAGCAGCAACCCCGGGGGGGACGAAAAACTGTTTTTT
CASSNPGGDEKLFF
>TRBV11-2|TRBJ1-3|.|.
TGTGCCAGCAGCTTAATACGGGGCTCTGGAAACACCATATATTTT
CASSLIRGSGNTIYF
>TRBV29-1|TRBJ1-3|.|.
TGCAGCGTTGACGGAGCAGGAAACACCATATATTTT
CSVDGAGNTIYF